This passage covers 17 T cell receptor beta chains from one sample sequenced in a study of blood T cell repertoires in COVID-19. Clones were sequenced by immunoSEQ multiplex PCR, and TCRdb holds only the in-frame ones, with some missing. The sample shows more than 150,000 clones, about 86% of them seen only once. The sequenced sample consisted of peripheral blood. Receptor source: a man in his forties or fifties with active or convalescent COVID-19.

The chain employs TRBV29-1 and TRBJ2-1; 7 bases match TRBD1. The CDR3 length is 14 residues. CDR1 is SQVTM and CDR2 is ANQGSEA in the germline V gene. The V and J ends lost 1 base and 12 bases, in that order; junction bases with no gene match: 12. The CDR3 region has the DNA TGCAGCGTTGAAGTTACCACAGGGGTCCAAGGGCAGTTCTTC. Its protein product is CSVEVTTGVQGQFF.

The chain links TRBV28 to TRBJ1-2; D gene unclear. The V end was cut by 5 bases, the J end by 1 base, with 20 bases between. The CDR3 consists of 17 residues. From germline, CDR1 is MDHEN and CDR2 SYDVKM. The CDR3 bases are TGTGCCAGCAGTGCCTCCGGGTCCCCTCTAATTAACTATGGCTACACCTTC. Amino acid sequence: CASSASGSPLINYGYTF.

The rearrangement uses TRBV24-1 and TRBJ2-1; 7 nucleotides align to TRBD1. The J segment lost 5 bases and the V segment lost 3 bases, leaving 6 bases of the junction unmatched. The CDR3 is 15 amino acids. CDR1 and CDR2 (germline): KGHDR, SFDVKD. In DNA, the CDR3 is TGTGCCACCAGTGATGCCGGGACAGATAACAATGAGCAGTTCTTC. The encoded protein is CATSDAGTDNNEQFF.

This chain links TRBV18 with TRBJ2-5, with D tentatively TRBD1 (6 bases). From germline, CDR1 is KGHSH and CDR2 LQKENI. The CDR3 is 15 amino acids. V lost 3 bases to trimming and J lost 4 bases, with 15 bases between them. DNA for the CDR3: TGTGCCAGCTCACCCCAGGGGTCCAAGTCAGAGACCCAGTACTTC. Protein: CASSPQGSKSETQYF. Full variable domain (outside the CDR3, taken from reference TRBV18 and TRBJ2-5): NAGVMQNPRHLVRRRGQEARLRCSPMKGHSHVYWYRQLPEEGLKFMVYLQKENIIDESGMPKERFSAEFPKEGPSILRIQQVVRGDSAAYFCASSPQGSKSETQYFGPGTRLLVL.

This rearrangement joins TRBV2 to TRBJ2-7; perhaps TRBD2 as D (6 bases). Germline CDR1 reads SNHLY; CDR2 reads FYNNEI. V was trimmed by 0 bases and J by 4 bases, leaving 10 bases between them. The CDR3 runs to 14 residues. Written as DNA, the CDR3 is TGTGCCAGCAGTGAAGCTCCGCGGGGTTACGAGCAGTACTTC. It is translated as CASSEAPRGYEQYF.

The chain combines TRBV6-5 with TRBJ2-1; D may be TRBD2 (7 bases). V shed 2 bases and J shed 7 bases, with 12 bases lying between them. Germline V gene sequence: CDR1 MNHEY, CDR2 SVGAGI. The CDR3 covers 14 residues. The CDR3 is CASSYRGGTNEQFF. CDR3 nucleotides: TGTGCCAGCAGTTACCGGGGAGGGACAAATGAGCAGTTCTTC.

This clone is a singleton in its sample. J is TRBJ2-5 and V is TRBV5-1, with 8 positions matching TRBD1. Per the germline V gene, CDR1 is SGHRS and CDR2 is YFSETQ. Trimming cost V 4 bases and J 4 bases; bases outside gene matches: 12. The CDR3 extends over 16 amino acids. The CDR3 region has the DNA TGCGCCAGCAGCCCAGAAATTGGGACAGGCTCAGAGACCCAGTACTTC. Its translation: CASSPEIGTGSETQYF.

This clone turned up a few times. The chain carries TRBV5-1 and TRBJ2-1, with TRBD1 matching over 8 bases. Germline V gives CDR1 SGHRS, CDR2 YFSETQ. J lost 2 bases, V lost 6 bases, and 7 bases had no gene match. There are 15 residues in the CDR3. The CDR3 here is CASTVSGGTYNEQFF. The DNA for the CDR3 is TGCGCCAGCACAGTCTCAGGGGGCACCTACAATGAGCAGTTCTTC.

The genes are TRBV7-9 and TRBJ2-1; D possibly corresponds to TRBD2 (7 bases). The germline V gene has CDR1 SEHNR and CDR2 FQNEAQ (reference sequence). Trimming removed 7 bases from V and 8 bases from J, with 24 bases in between. The CDR3 runs 16 residues. The CDR3 reads CASTHSPGEGDDEQFF. Here the CDR3 DNA reads TGTGCCAGCACCCACTCCCCGGGGGAGGGGGATGATGAGCAGTTCTTC.

This chain links TRBV9 with TRBJ1-1, with D maybe TRBD1 (5 bases). This CDR3 region has 13 residues. Trimming removed 4 bases from V and 2 bases from J, with 9 bases in between. CDR1 and CDR2 (germline): SGDLS, YYNGEE. In DNA, the CDR3 is TGTGCCAGCAGCTCAGGGCTAAACACTGAAGCTTTCTTT. The encoded protein is CASSSGLNTEAFF.

The rearrangement joins TRBV27 to TRBJ1-6; D is unclear. This CDR3 is built from 13 residues. Germline CDR1 MNHEY, CDR2 SMNVEV (reference sequence). Trimming took 3 bases from V and 4 from J, leaving 4 bases between them. The CDR3, as DNA: TGTGCCAGCAGTTTGTCTTATAATTCACCCCTCCACTTT. Protein sequence: CASSLSYNSPLHF.

V is TRBV6-2 or TRBV6-3 and J is TRBJ1-5; 7 nucleotides agree with TRBD1. Germline V gene data show CDR1 as MNHEY and CDR2 as SVGEGT. The trim removed 6 bases at V and 7 bases at J, leaving 12 bases unmatched. CDR3 length: 15 residues. The DNA of the CDR3 is TGTGCCAGCAGCTCCCCTAAAGGGGGCGGCCAGCCCCAGCATTTT. It codes for CASSSPKGGGQPQHF.

This chain uses TRBV6-2 or TRBV6-3 with TRBJ1-2; D gene uncertain. The CDR3 runs 11 residues. CDR1 and CDR2 (germline): MNHEY, SVGEGT. V was trimmed by 2 bases and J by 8 bases, leaving 6 bases between them. The CDR3 DNA is TGTGCCAGCAGTTACGCGGTCGGCTACACCTTC. Amino acids: CASSYAVGYTF.

V usage is TRBV4-2 and J usage is TRBJ2-7; 11 bases fit TRBD2. This CDR3 has 14 amino acids. Germline V lookup: CDR1 LGHNA, CDR2 YNFKEQ. V was pared by 1 base and J by 5 bases, with 1 base of the junction left unmatched. CDR3 residues: CASSQGLAGNEQYF. CDR3 bases: TGTGCCAGCAGCCAAGGACTAGCGGGGAACGAGCAGTACTTC.

This clone was observed a handful of times. Other DNA sequences in the sample encode the same CDR3. V usage is TRBV6-2 or TRBV6-3 and J usage is TRBJ1-1, with 8 bases that match TRBD1. The CDR3 is 13 amino acids. After removal of 2 bases from V and 4 bases from J, the junction contained 0 bases not matched to a gene. Germline assignment: CDR1 MNHEY and CDR2 SVGEGT. DNA of the CDR3: TGTGCCAGCAGTTACACAGGGGGCACTGAAGCTTTCTTT. This sequence encodes CASSYTGGTEAFF.

The rearrangement joins TRBV5-1 to TRBJ2-7; D is uncertain. Trimming left V 0 bases short and J 1 base short, with 8 bases between. The CDR3 extends over 14 amino acids. Germline V gene sequence: CDR1 SGHRS, CDR2 YFSETQ. Here the CDR3 reads CASSLGARSYEQYF. Here the CDR3 DNA reads TGCGCCAGCAGCTTGGGGGCAAGATCCTACGAGCAGTACTTC.

The genes are TRBV12-5 and TRBJ2-1; the match to TRBD2 covers 7 bases. The CDR3 length is 14 residues. CDR1 is LGHNT, CDR2 FRNRAP, per germline. The CDR3 is CAAGGEGSYNEQFF. CDR3 coding DNA: TGTGCCGCGGGTGGGGAGGGATCGTACAATGAGCAGTTCTTC.